This entry describes one T cell receptor beta chain. An even split of each subset's genomic DNA across several immunoSEQ plates was performed. TCRdb keeps only in-frame clones here, not all; method: immunoSEQ multiplex PCR. The table shows roughly 2.4 million clones, with approximately 96% occurring only once. This specimen comes from a study of shared clonotypes between healthy human individuals. The CDR3 totals 16 residues. V gave up 3 bases and J gave up 1 base, with 15 bases separating them. This TCR derives from a man younger than 35 in good health. The sample consisted of naive CD4+ T cells sorted from blood. Regarding subset: CD45RA+ positively selected. The rearrangement links TRBV23-1 to TRBJ2-5; D possibly corresponds to TRBD1 (5 bases). TRBV23-1 is an ORF, with its function uncertain. This CDR3 is CASSHLVTDFQETQYF. In DNA, the CDR3 is TGCGCCAGCAGTCACCTCGTGACAGATTTCCAAGAGACCCAGTACTTC.